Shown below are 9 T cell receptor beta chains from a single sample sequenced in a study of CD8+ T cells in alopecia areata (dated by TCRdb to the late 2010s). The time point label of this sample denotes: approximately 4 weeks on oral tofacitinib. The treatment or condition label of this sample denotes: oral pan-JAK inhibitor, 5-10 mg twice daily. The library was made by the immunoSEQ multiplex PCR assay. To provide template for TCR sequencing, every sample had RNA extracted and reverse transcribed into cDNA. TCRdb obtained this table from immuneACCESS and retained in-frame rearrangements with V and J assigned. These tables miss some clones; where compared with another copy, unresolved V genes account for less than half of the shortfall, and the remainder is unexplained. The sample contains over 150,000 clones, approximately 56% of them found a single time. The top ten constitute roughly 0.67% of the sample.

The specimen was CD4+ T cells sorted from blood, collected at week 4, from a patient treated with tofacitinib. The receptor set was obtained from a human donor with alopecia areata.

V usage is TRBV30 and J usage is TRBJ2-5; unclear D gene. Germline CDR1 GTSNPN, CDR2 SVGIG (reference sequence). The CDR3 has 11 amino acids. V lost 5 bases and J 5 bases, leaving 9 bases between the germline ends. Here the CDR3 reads CAWCFGETQYF. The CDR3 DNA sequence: TGTGCCTGGTGTTTCGGGGAGACCCAGTACTTC.

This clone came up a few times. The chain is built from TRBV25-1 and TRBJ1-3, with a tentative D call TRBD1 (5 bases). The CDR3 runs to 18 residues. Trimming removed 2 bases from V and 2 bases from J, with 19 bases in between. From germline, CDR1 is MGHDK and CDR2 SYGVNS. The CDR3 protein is CASSEMPLLGGTGNTIYF. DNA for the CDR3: TGTGCCAGCAGTGAAATGCCCCTCCTTGGGGGGACTGGAAACACCATATATTTT. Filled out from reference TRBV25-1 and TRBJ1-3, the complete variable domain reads EADIYQTPRYLVIGTGKKITLECSQTMGHDKMYWYQQDPGMELHLIHYSYGVNSTEKGDLSSESTVSRIRTEHFPLTLESARPSHTSQYLCASSEMPLLGGTGNTIYFGEGSWLTVV.

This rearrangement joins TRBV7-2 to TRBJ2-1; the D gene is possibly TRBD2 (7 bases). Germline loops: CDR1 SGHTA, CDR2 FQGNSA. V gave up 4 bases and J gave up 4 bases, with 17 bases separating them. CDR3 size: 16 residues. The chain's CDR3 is CASSSLGGALYNEQFF. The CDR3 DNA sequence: TGTGCCAGCAGCTCCTTGGGGGGGGCCCTTTACAATGAGCAGTTCTTC.

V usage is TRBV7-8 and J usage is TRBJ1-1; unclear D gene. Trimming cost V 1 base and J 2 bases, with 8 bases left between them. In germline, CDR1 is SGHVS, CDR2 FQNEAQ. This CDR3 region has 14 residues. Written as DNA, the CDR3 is TGTGCCAGCAGCTTAGGACCCGCCAACACTGAAGCTTTCTTT. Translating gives CASSLGPANTEAFF.

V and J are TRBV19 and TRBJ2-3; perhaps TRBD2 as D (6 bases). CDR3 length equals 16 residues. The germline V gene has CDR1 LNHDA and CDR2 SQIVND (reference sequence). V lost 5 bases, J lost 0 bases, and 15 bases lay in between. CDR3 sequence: CASSGGATPSTDTQYF. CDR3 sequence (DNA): TGTGCCAGTAGTGGAGGGGCGACCCCTAGCACAGATACGCAGTATTTT.

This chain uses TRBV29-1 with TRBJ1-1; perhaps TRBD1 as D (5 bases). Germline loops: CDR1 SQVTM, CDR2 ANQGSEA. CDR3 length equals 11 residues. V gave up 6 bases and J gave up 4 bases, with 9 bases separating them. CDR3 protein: CSVSRGTEAFF. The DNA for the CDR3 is TGCAGCGTAAGTAGGGGCACTGAAGCTTTCTTT.

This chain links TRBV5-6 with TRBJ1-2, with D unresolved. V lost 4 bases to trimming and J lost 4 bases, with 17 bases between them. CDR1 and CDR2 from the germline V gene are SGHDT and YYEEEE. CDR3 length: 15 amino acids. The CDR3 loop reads CASSRYSTPSYGYTF. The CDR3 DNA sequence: TGTGCCAGCAGCCGTTACTCGACACCCAGCTATGGCTACACCTTC.

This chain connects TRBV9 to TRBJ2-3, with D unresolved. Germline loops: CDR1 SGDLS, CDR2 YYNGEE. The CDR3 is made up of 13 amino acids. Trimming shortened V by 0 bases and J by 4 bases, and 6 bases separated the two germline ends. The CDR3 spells CASSVAAADTQYF. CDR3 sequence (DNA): TGTGCCAGCAGCGTAGCGGCGGCAGATACGCAGTATTTT.

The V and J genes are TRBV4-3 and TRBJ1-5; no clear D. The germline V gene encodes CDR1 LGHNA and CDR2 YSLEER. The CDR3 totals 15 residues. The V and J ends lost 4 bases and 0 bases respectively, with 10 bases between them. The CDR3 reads CASSLGVSSNQPQHF. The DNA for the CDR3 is TGCGCCAGCAGCCTTGGAGTGAGTAGCAATCAGCCCCAGCATTTT.